The 13 T cell receptor beta chains below were found in one sample sequenced in a study of cytomegalovirus exposure and HLA in healthy donors. Some clones are missing from TCRdb's copy, which holds only in-frame ones; the method was immunoSEQ multiplex PCR. The sample shows 150,000 or so clones, around 84% of them seen only once. The sample comprised PBMCs. The receptors were sampled from a human donor in good health.

The chain has TRBV6-1 and TRBJ1-5, with TRBD1 matching over 7 bases. V gave up 1 base and J gave up 2 bases; unmatched junction bases: 5. In germline, CDR1 is MNHNS, CDR2 SASEGT. The CDR3 length is 16 residues. The CDR3 region has the DNA TGTGCCAGCAGTGAAGAGACAGGGTTTCGCAATCAGCCCCAGCATTTT. This sequence encodes CASSEETGFRNQPQHF.

The V call is TRBV19, the J call TRBJ1-1; tentatively, D is TRBD1 (5 bases). With 5 bases removed from V and 5 bases from J, the gap between germline ends came to 18 bases. Germline V lookup: CDR1 LNHDA, CDR2 SQIVND (reference sequence). CDR3 length: 15 residues. The CDR3 region has the DNA TGTGCCAGTAGTCCACCACCCCAGGGCTGGACTGAAGCTTTCTTT. Protein product: CASSPPPQGWTEAFF.

The chain employs TRBV2 and TRBJ1-5, with TRBD1 matching over 7 bases. Per the germline V gene, CDR1 is SNHLY and CDR2 is FYNNEI. CDR3 length: 15 residues. V lost 3 bases to trimming and J lost 1 base; unmatched junction nucleotides: 3. The CDR3 nucleotides read TGTGCCAGCAGTGACTGGGGACAGAGCAATCAGCCCCAGCATTTT. Its translation is CASSDWGQSNQPQHF.

The chain combines TRBV2 with TRBJ2-3, with 7 nucleotides matching TRBD1. Germline values: CDR1 SNHLY, CDR2 FYNNEI. V lost 6 bases and J lost 1; bases outside the gene matches: 4. The CDR3 consists of 14 residues. The CDR3 coding sequence is TGTGCCAGCAGCGGTGGACAGGGCACAGATACGCAGTATTTT. Amino acids: CASSGGQGTDTQYF.

This clone appeared a single time. Here the CDR3 reads CASSLDRSSGNTIYF. DNA for the CDR3: TGTGCCAGCAGCTTGGACAGGTCGTCTGGAAACACCATATATTTT. The V call is TRBV7-2, the J call TRBJ1-3, with 7 bases lining up with TRBD1. The germline V gene has CDR1 SGHTA and CDR2 FQGNSA. V was clipped by 3 bases and J by 1 base; unmatched bases: 3. CDR3 length: 15 residues.

This chain joins TRBV29-1 and TRBJ1-1, with a weak D call TRBD1 (5 bases). Germline values: CDR1 SQVTM, CDR2 ANQGSEA. V was cut by 0 bases and J by 4 bases, with 9 bases left in between. The length of the CDR3 is 13 residues. CDR3 DNA: TGCAGCGTTGAAGACCCAGGGCGCACTGAAGCTTTCTTT. Translation: CSVEDPGRTEAFF.

The rearrangement joins TRBV30 to TRBJ1-1; D gene uncertain. Germline lookup yields CDR1 GTSNPN and CDR2 SVGIG (reference sequence). Trimming took off 4 bases at V and 4 bases at J, with 7 bases between the two ends. The CDR3 runs 11 residues. This CDR3 reads CAWMGSTEAFF. Here the CDR3 DNA reads TGTGCCTGGATGGGGAGCACTGAAGCTTTCTTT.

This clone was picked up a small number of times. The CDR3 region is CASSQDLGQVSTEAFF. The CDR3 coding sequence is TGTGCCAGCAGCCAAGATCTAGGACAGGTCTCGACTGAAGCTTTCTTT. The J gene is TRBJ1-1, the V gene TRBV14; TRBD1 aligns across 7 bases. The CDR3 sequence is 16 residues long. Trimming at V came to 0 bases and at J to 5 bases, leaving 9 bases not matched to a gene. CDR1 is SGHDN and CDR2 is FVKESK in the germline V gene.

J is TRBJ2-1 and V is TRBV29-1, with D possibly TRBD1 on 6 matching bases. Trimming shortened V by 6 bases and J by 4 bases, and 10 bases separated the two germline ends. There are 12 residues in the CDR3. CDR1 is SQVTM, CDR2 ANQGSEA, per germline. CDR3 amino acids: CSVGQKYNEQFF. CDR3 sequence (DNA): TGCAGCGTCGGACAGAAATACAATGAGCAGTTCTTC.

The V gene is TRBV5-4, the J gene TRBJ2-7; 8 nucleotides line up with TRBD2. The CDR3 loop spans 14 amino acids. The junction had 5 bases not matched to a gene; V was cut back by 3 bases and J by 3 bases. Germline lookup yields CDR1 SGHNT and CDR2 YYREEE (reference sequence). CDR3 in DNA: TGTGCCAGCAGCTCGACTAGCGCGATCTACGAGCAGTACTTC. As protein: CASSSTSAIYEQYF.

The chain combines TRBV4-1 with TRBJ2-3; 10 positions agree with TRBD1. Unmatched junction bases numbered 11, after V lost 3 bases and J lost 5 bases. The CDR3 runs to 17 residues. The germline gives CDR1 MGHRA, CDR2 YSYEKL. CDR3 in amino acids: CASSHSRDRGFRDTQYF. CDR3 sequence (DNA): TGCGCCAGCAGCCACAGCCGGGACAGGGGATTCAGAGATACGCAGTATTTT.

The chain links TRBV2 to TRBJ1-2; possibly TRBD1 for D (6 bases). The V and J ends lost 5 bases and 3 bases respectively, with 16 bases between them. Germline V gives CDR1 SNHLY, CDR2 FYNNEI. The CDR3 totals 15 residues. The CDR3 reads CASSPGYRADYGYTF. The CDR3 nucleotides are TGTGCCAGCAGTCCCGGGTACAGGGCAGACTATGGCTACACCTTC.

The V gene is TRBV28, the J gene TRBJ1-2; 9 bases map to TRBD1. Germline V gene sequence: CDR1 MDHEN, CDR2 SYDVKM. The CDR3 has 13 amino acids. The trim removed 8 bases at V and 5 bases at J, leaving 6 bases unmatched. The CDR3 sequence: CASGTGQGYGYTF. The CDR3 nucleotides are TGTGCCAGCGGAACCGGACAGGGGTATGGCTACACCTTC.